This paragraph reports one T cell receptor beta chain. This receptor's antigen is unknown. No much larger clonotype is one base removed from it; base qualities were not supplied. Trimmed from V: 3 bases; trimmed from J: 4 bases; junction bases lacking a gene match: 5. CDR1 LNHDA and CDR2 SQIVND are derived from the germline V gene (reference sequence). Measured from the cysteine to the phenylalanine, the CDR3 is 16 residues long. Only the CDR3 portion is preserved as DNA: 48 bases, with reading frame beginning at the first base. This specimen belongs to a study of technical replicates of blood from a handful of donors (dated by TCRdb to the late 2010s). Library prep was done by the immunoSEQ multiplex PCR assay. TCRdb took over this immuneACCESS table, retaining in-frame rearrangements with V and J assigned. Such tables are incomplete; in checked studies, under half of the missing clones stem from an unresolved V gene, and the remainder is unexplained. This sample lists some 64,000 clones; 80% to 95% were detected once. The ten largest clones take up 4.3% of the sample.

Source material: PBMCs. The rearrangement combines TRBV19 with TRBJ2-3; TRBD2 agrees with 12 junctional bases. This TCR was sampled from a human donor in good health. Some clones in this sample may be carry-over from other donors' samples. The nucleotides read TGTGCCAGTAGTATTCTTCCTAGCGGGGGGGCAGATACGCAGTATTTT. Its protein reads: CASSILPSGGADTQYF.